This T cell receptor (beta chain) was retrieved from a study of blood T cell repertoires in COVID-19. Study-level information: Samples of COVID-19 (acute and convalescent) were obtained from the United States, Italy and Spain. PBMCs, B-cell-depleted T cells, or T cells were the source of the cDNA or gDNA that made up the material.

From germline, CDR1 is MNHEY and CDR2 SVGAGI. The CDR3 consists of 13 residues. Trimming pared 6 bases from V and 8 bases from J, leaving 16 bases between. In the study's own analysis: The assay estimated nucleated cells by amplifying reference gene primers. The table came from immunoSEQ multiplex PCR; TCRdb's copy has only in-frame clones and leaves some out. That table furnishes V, J and clone size, whereas the DNA furnished D and trimming. The sample has under 300,000 clones, under 85% seen once. Sequencing used peripheral blood. This clonotype was sampled from a woman aged 40 to 49 with active or convalescent COVID-19. This rearrangement joins TRBV6-5 to TRBJ1-2; weak D call: TRBD1 (5 bases). CDR3: CASRTTGPAGYTF. DNA for the CDR3: TGTGCCAGCAGGACCACAGGTCCGGCGGGCTACACCTTC.